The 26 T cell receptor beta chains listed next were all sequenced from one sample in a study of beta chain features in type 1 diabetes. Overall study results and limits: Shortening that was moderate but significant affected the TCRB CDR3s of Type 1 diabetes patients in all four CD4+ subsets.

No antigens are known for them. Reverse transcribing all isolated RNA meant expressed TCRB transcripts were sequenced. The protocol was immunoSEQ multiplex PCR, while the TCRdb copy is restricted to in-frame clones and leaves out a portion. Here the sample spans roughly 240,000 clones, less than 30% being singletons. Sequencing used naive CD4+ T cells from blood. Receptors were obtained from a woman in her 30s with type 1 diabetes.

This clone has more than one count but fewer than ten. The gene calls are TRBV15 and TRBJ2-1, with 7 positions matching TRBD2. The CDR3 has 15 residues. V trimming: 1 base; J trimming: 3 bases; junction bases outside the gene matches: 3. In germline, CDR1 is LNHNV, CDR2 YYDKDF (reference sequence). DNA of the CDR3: TGTGCCACCAGCAGAGGTCAGCGGGACTACAATGAGCAGTTCTTC. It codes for CATSRGQRDYNEQFF.

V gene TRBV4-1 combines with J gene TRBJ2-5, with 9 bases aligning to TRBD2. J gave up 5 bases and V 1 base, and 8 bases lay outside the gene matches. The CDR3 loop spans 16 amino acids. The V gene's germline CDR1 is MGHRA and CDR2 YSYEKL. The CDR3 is CASSQARGRARETQYF. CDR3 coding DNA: TGCGCCAGCAGCCAAGCTCGCGGGAGGGCCCGGGAGACCCAGTACTTC.

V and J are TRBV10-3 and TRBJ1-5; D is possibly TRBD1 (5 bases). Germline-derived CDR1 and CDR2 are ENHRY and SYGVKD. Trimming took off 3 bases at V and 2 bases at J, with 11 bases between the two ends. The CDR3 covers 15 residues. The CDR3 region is CAISDQSRGNQPQHF. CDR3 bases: TGTGCCATCAGTGACCAGTCCAGGGGCAATCAGCCCCAGCATTTT.

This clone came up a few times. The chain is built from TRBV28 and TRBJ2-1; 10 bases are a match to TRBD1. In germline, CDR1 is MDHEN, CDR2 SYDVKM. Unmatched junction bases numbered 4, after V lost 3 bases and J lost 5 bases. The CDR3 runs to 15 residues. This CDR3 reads CASSFSGTGDNEQFF. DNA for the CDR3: TGTGCCAGCAGTTTTAGTGGGACAGGGGACAATGAGCAGTTCTTC.

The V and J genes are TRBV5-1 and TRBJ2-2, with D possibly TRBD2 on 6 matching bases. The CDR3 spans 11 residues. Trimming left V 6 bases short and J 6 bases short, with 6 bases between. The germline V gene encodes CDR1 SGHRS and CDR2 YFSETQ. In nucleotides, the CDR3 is TGCGCCAGCACGGGGGCCGGGGAGCTGTTTTTT. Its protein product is CASTGAGELFF.

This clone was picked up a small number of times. Written as DNA, the CDR3 is TGTGCCTGGAGTTTTCGGAACTATGGCTACACCTTC. The encoded protein is CAWSFRNYGYTF. The rearrangement links TRBV30 to TRBJ1-2; D ambiguous. V lost 2 bases to trimming and J lost 2 bases, with 6 bases between them. The CDR3 spans 12 residues. The germline gives CDR1 GTSNPN, CDR2 SVGIG (reference sequence).

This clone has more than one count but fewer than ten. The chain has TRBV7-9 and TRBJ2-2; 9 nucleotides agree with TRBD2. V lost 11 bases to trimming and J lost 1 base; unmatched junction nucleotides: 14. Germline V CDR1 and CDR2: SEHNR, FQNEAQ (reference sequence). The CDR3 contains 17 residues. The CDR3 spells CALPGLATHVNTGELFF. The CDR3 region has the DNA TGTGCCTTGCCGGGACTAGCCACTCATGTGAACACCGGGGAGCTGTTTTTT.

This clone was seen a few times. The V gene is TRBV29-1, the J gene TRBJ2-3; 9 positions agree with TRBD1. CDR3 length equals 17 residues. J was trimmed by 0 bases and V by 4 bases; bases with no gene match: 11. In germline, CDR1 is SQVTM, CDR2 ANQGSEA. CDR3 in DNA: TGCAGCGTTGCAAAAGACCCGGACAGGGGCAGCACAGATACGCAGTATTTT. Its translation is CSVAKDPDRGSTDTQYF.

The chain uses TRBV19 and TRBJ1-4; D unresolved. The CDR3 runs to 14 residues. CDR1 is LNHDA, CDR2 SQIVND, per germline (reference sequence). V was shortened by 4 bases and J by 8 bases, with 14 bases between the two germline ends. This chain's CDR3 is CASSTWQDGEKLFF. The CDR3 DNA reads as TGTGCCAGTAGTACCTGGCAGGATGGGGAAAAACTGTTTTTT.

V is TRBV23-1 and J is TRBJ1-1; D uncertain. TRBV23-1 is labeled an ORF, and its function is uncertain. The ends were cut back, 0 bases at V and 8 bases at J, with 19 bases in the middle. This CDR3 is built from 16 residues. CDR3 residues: CASSQSYPFLGGEAFF. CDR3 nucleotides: TGCGCCAGCAGTCAATCTTATCCGTTCTTAGGAGGAGAAGCTTTCTTT.

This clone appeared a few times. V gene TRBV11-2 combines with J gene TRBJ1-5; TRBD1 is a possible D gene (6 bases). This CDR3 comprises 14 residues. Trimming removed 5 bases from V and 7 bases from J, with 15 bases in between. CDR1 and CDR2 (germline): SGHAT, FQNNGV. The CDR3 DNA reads TGTGCCAGCAGCCTTGGGGACACCCTACAGCCCCAGCATTTT. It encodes CASSLGDTLQPQHF.

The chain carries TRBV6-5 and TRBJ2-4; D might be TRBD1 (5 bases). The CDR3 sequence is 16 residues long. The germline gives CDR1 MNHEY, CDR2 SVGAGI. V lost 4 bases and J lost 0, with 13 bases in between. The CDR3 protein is CASSSPGQRAKNIQYF. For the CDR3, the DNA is TGTGCCAGCAGTTCCCCAGGGCAGAGAGCCAAAAACATTCAGTACTTC.

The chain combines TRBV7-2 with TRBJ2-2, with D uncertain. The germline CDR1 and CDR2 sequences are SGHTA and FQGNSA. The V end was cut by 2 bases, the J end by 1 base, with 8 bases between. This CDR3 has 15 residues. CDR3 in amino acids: CASSLTSVNTGELFF. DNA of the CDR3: TGTGCCAGCAGCTTAACAAGTGTGAACACCGGGGAGCTGTTTTTT.

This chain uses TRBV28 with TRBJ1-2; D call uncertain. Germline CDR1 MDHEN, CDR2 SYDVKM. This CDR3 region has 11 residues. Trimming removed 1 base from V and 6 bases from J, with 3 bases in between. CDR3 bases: TGTGCCAGCAGTTTATACAATGGCTACACCTTC. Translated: CASSLYNGYTF.

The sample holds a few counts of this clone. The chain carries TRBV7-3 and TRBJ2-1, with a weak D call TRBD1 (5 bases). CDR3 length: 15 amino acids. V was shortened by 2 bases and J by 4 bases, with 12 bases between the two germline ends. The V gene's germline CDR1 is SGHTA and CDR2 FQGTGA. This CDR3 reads CASSLSGMEYNEQFF. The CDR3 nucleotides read TGTGCCAGCAGCTTATCAGGGATGGAATACAATGAGCAGTTCTTC.

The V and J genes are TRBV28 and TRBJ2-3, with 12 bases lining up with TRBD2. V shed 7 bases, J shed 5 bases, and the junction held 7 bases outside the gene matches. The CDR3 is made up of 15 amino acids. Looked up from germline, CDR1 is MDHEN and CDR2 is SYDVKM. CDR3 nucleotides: TGTGCCAGCAAACCCCCGGGACTAGCGGGAGATACGCAGTATTTT. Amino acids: CASKPPGLAGDTQYF.

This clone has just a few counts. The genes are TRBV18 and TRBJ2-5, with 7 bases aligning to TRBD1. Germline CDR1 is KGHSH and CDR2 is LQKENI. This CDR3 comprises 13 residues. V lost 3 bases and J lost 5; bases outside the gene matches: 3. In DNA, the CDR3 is TGTGCCAGCTCACCTACAGGGGATGAGACCCAGTACTTC. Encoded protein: CASSPTGDETQYF.

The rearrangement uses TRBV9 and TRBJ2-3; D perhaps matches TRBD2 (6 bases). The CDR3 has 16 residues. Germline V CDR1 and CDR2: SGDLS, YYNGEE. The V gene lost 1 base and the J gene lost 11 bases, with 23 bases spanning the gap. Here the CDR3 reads CASSVRAAEPGGMQYF. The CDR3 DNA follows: TGTGCCAGCAGCGTACGAGCGGCAGAACCCGGGGGAATGCAGTATTTT.

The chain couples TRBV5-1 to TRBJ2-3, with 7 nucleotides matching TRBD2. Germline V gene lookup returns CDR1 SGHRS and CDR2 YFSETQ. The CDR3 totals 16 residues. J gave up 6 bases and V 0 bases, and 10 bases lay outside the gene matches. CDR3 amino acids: CASSLAGLADGDTQYF. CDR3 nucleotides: TGCGCCAGCAGCTTGGCCGGGCTAGCGGACGGGGATACGCAGTATTTT.

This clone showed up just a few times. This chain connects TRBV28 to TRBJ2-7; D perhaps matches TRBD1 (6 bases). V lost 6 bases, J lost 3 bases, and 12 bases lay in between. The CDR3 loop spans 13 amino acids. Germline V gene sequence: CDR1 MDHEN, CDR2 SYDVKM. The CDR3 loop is CASSPGTIYEQYF. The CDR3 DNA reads TGTGCCAGCAGCCCTGGGACAATCTACGAGCAGTACTTC.

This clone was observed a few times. CDR3 in amino acids: CASSPPGDVEFGEQYF. The CDR3 nucleotides read TGTGCCAGCAGTCCGCCGGGAGACGTGGAGTTCGGCGAGCAGTACTTC. V usage is TRBV28 and J usage is TRBJ2-7; a possible D gene is TRBD2 (6 bases). Germline CDR1 MDHEN, CDR2 SYDVKM. Trimming removed 5 bases from V and 6 bases from J, with 23 bases in between. This CDR3 region has 16 residues.

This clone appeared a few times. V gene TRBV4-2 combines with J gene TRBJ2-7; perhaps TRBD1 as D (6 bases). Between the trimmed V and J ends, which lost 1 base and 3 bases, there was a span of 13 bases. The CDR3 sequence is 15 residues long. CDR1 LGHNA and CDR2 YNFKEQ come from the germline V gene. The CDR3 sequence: CASSQGDTSGYEQYF. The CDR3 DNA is TGTGCCAGCAGCCAAGGGGACACGTCTGGCTACGAGCAGTACTTC.

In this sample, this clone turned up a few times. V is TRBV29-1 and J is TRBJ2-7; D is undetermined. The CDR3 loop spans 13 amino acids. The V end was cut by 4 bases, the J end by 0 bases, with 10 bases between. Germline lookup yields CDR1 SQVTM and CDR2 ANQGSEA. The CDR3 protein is CSVVRSDSYEQYF. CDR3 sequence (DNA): TGCAGCGTTGTGAGGAGTGACTCCTACGAGCAGTACTTC.

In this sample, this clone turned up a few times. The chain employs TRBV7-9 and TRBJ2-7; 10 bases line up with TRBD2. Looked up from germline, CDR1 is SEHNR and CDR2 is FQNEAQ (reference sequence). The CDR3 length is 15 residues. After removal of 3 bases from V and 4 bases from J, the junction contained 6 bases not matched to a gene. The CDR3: CASSFGTSETYEQYF. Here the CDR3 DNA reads TGTGCCAGCAGCTTCGGGACTAGCGAGACATACGAGCAGTACTTC.

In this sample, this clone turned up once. The CDR3 reads CAWTGWGEAFF. In DNA, the CDR3 is TGTGCCTGGACAGGGTGGGGTGAAGCTTTCTTT. The chain is built from TRBV30 and TRBJ1-1, with D possibly matching TRBD1 (5 bases). Germline values: CDR1 GTSNPN, CDR2 SVGIG (reference sequence). V lost 4 bases and J lost 7, with 10 bases in between. The CDR3 covers 11 residues.

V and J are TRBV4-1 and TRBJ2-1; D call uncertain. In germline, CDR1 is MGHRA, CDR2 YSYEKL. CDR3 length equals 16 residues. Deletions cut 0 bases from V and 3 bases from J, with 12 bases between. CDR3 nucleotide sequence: TGCGCCAGCAGCCAAGATCCCCCAAAAAACTACAATGAGCAGTTCTTC. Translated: CASSQDPPKNYNEQFF.